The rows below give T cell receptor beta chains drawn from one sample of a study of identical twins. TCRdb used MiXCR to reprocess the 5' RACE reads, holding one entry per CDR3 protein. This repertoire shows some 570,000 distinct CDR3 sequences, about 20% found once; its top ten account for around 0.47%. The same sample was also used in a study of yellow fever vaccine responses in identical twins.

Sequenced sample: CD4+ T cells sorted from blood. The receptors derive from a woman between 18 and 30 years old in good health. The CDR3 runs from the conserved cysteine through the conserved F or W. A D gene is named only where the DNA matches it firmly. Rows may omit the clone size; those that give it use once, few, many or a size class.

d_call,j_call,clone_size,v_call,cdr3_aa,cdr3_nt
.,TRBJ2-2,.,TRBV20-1,CSAPSPGWGNTGELFF,TGCAGTGCTCCTTCTCCCGGGTGGGGGAACACCGGGGAGCTGTTTTTT
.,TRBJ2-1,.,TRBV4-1,CASSRGAVSYNEQFF,TGCGCCAGCAGCCGCGGGGCAGTTTCCTACAATGAGCAGTTCTTC
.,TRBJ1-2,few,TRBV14,CASSPTVRGGYTF,TGTGCCAGCAGCCCAACCGTGAGGGGTGGCTACACCTTC
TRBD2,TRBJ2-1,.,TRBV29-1,CSVEAGAEGLAGWYSYNEQFF,TGCAGCGTTGAAGCGGGCGCCGAGGGACTAGCGGGATGGTACTCCTACAATGAGCAGTTCTTC
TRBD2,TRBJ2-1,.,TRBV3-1,CASSQVSSGSYNEQFF,TGTGCCAGCAGCCAAGTCTCTAGCGGCTCCTACAATGAGCAGTTCTTC
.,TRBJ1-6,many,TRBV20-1,CSARQFSLRSPLHF,TGCAGTGCTAGACAGTTCTCGTTACGTTCACCCCTCCACTTT
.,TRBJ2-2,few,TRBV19,CASRVWAGVTGELFF,TGTGCCAGTAGGGTGTGGGCAGGGGTCACCGGGGAGCTGTTTTTT
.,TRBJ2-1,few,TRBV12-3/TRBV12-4,CASSLTRASRYGNEQFF,TGTGCCAGCAGTTTGACTAGGGCTAGCAGGTACGGCAATGAGCAGTTCTTC
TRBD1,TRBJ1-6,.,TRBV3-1,CASSYGTGRSPLHF,TGTGCCAGCAGCTATGGGACAGGGCGATCACCCCTCCACTTT
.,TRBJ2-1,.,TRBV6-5,CASSYSELTHNEQFF,TGTGCCAGCAGTTACTCGGAGTTAACCCACAATGAGCAGTTCTTC
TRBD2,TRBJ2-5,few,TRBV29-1,CSLTRLAQIQETQYF,TGCAGCTTGACCCGACTAGCACAAATACAAGAGACCCAGTACTTC
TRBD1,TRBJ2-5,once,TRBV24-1,CATSDPGTAQETQYF,TGTGCCACCAGTGATCCCGGGACAGCTCAAGAGACCCAGTACTTC
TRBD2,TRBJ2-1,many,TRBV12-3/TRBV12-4,CASNPTSGVAQGQFF,TGTGCCAGCAACCCGACTAGCGGGGTGGCACAAGGGCAGTTCTTC
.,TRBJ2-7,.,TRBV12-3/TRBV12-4,CASTYRSKGEQYF,TGTGCCAGCACTTATCGATCCAAAGGCGAGCAGTACTTC
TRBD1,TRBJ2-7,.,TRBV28,CASSQGQSYEQYF,TGTGCCAGCAGTCAGGGACAGTCCTACGAGCAGTACTTC
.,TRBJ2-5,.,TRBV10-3,CAISGKGSAQETQYF,TGTGCCATCAGTGGCAAGGGGAGCGCCCAAGAGACCCAGTACTTC
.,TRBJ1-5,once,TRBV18,CASSPNQAPSNQPQHF,TGTGCCAGCTCCCCCAACCAGGCCCCTAGCAATCAGCCCCAGCATTTT
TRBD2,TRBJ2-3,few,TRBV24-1,CATSTSGGSTTQYF,TGTGCCACCTCAACTAGCGGGGGGTCTACTACGCAGTATTTT
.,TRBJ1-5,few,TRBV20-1,CSAIRPGGSNQPQHF,TGCAGTGCTATTAGGCCCGGGGGTAGCAATCAGCCCCAGCATTTT
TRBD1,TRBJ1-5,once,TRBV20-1,CSAPGGAHF,TGCAGTGCCCCAGGGGGGGCCCATTTT
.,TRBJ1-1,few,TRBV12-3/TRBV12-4,CASSFPGMGDTEAFF,TGTGCCAGCAGTTTTCCCGGGATGGGGGACACTGAAGCTTTCTTT
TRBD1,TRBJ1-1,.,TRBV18,CASSPPGTGTTEAFF,TGTGCCAGCTCACCACCGGGGACAGGGACCACTGAAGCTTTCTTT
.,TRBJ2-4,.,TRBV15,CATSRDLWSKNIQYF,TGTGCCACCAGCAGAGATCTCTGGTCCAAAAACATTCAGTACTTC
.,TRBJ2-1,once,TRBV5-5,CASSLTNRDNEQFF,TGTGCCAGCAGCTTGACCAACAGGGATAATGAGCAGTTCTTC
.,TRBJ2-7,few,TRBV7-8,CASSADFSEQYF,TGTGCCAGCAGCGCCGACTTCTCCGAGCAGTACTTC
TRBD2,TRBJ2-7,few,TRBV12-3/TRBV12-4,CASSFLAGGVHEQYF,TGTGCCAGCAGTTTCCTAGCGGGAGGAGTCCACGAGCAGTACTTC